This T cell receptor beta chain was retrieved from a study of blood T cell repertoires in COVID-19. For the study at large: Sites in the United States, Italy and Spain provided acute and convalescent COVID-19 samples.

Authors' methods: Counts of nucleated cells, estimated from reference gene primer amplification, were obtained. This table comes from immunoSEQ multiplex PCR, and its TCRdb copy is limited to in-frame clones, with some not included. D and trimming come from the DNA, and the V and J calls and clone size come from that table. The data show about 62,000 clones, roughly 90% seen once. This sequence was found in a human donor in a cohort sampled during active COVID-19. The source material was peripheral blood.

The CDR3, as DNA: TGTGCCAGCAGTGAAGCCCCTGGACAGGGTGGGCAGCCCCAGCATTTT. This translates into CASSEAPGQGGQPQHF. The chain combines TRBV6-1 with TRBJ1-5; 8 bases match TRBD1. Looked up from germline, CDR1 is MNHNS and CDR2 is SASEGT. The length of the CDR3 is 16 residues. The trim removed 0 bases at V and 7 bases at J, leaving 8 bases unmatched.